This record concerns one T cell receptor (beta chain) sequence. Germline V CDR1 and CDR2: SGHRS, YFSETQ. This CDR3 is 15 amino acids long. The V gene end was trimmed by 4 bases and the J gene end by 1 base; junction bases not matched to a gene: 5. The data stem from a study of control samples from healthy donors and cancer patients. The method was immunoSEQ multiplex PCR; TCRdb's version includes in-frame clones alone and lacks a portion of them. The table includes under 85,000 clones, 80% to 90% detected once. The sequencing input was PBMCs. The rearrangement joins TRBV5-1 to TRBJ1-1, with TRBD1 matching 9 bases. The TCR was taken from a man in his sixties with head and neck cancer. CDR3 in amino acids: CASSLGQGTNTEAFF. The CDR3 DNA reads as TGCGCCAGCAGCCTCGGACAGGGGACGAACACTGAAGCTTTCTTT.